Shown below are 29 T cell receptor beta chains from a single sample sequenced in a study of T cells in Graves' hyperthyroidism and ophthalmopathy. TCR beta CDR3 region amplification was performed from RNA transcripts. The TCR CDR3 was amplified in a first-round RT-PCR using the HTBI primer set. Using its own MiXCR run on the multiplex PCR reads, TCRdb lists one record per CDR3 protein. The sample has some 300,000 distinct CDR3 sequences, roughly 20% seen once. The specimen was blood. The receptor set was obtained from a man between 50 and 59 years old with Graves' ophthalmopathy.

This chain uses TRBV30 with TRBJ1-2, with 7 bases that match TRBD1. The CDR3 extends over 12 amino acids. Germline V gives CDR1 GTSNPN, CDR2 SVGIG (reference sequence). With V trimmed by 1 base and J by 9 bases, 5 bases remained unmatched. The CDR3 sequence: CAWSGAGGSYTF. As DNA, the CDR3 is TGTGCCTGGAGTGGGGCAGGGGGAAGCTACACCTTC.

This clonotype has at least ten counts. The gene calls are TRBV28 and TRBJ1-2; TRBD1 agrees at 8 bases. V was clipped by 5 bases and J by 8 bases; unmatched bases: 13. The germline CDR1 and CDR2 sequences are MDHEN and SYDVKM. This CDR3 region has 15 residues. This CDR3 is CASSIPGQAQGGYTF. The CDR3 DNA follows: TGTGCCAGCAGTATCCCGGGACAGGCCCAGGGGGGCTACACCTTC.

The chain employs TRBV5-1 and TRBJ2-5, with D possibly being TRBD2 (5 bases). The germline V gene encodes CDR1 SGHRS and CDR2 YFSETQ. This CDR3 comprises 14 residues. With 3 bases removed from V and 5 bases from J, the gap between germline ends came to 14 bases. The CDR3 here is CASSYLGPGETQYF. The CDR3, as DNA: TGCGCCAGCAGCTACCTCGGGCCGGGGGAGACCCAGTACTTC.

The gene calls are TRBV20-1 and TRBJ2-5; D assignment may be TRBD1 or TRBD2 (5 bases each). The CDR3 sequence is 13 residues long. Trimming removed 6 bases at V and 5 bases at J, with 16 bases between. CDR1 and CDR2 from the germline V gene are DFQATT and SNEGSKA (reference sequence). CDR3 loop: CSAVRGGPETQYF. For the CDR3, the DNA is TGCAGTGCGGTGAGGGGCGGACCGGAGACCCAGTACTTC.

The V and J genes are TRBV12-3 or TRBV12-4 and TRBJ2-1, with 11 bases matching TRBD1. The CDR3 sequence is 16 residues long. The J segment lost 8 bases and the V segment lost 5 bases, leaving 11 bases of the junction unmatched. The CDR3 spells CASSGRTGGVGDEQFF. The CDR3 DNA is TGTGCCAGCAGTGGCAGGACAGGGGGCGTCGGGGATGAGCAGTTCTTC.

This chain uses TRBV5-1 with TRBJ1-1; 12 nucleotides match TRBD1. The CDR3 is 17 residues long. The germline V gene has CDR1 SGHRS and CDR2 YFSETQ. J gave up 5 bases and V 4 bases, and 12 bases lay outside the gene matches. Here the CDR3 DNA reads TGCGCCAGCAGCCCTGTTGGGACAGGGGGCCGGGGGACTGAAGCTTTCTTT. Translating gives CASSPVGTGGRGTEAFF. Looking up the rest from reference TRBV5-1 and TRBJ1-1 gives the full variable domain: KAGVTQTPRYLIKTRGQQVTLSCSPISGHRSVSWYQQTPGQGLQFLFEYFSETQRNKGNFPGRFSGRQFSNSRSEMNVSTLELGDSALYLCASSPVGTGGRGTEAFFGQGTRLTVV.

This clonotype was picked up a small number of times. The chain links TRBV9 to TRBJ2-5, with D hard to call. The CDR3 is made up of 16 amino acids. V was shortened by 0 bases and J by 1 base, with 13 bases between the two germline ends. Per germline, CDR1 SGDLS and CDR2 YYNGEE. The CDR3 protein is CASSVGQASRQETQYF. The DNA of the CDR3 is TGTGCCAGCAGCGTAGGTCAGGCCAGTCGCCAAGAGACCCAGTACTTC.

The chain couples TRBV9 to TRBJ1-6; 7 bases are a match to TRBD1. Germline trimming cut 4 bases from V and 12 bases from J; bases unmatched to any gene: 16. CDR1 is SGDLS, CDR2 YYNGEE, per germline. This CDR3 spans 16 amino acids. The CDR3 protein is CASSPREDRVGGPLHF. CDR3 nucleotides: TGTGCCAGCAGCCCCCGGGAAGACAGGGTGGGAGGACCCCTCCACTTT.

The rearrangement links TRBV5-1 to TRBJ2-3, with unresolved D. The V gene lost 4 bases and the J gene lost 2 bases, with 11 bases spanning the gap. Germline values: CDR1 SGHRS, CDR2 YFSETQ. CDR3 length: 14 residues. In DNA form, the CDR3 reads TGCGCCAGCAGCCTCTCAACACACACAGATACGCAGTATTTT. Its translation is CASSLSTHTDTQYF.

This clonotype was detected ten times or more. In DNA, the CDR3 is TGCGCCAGCAGCTCAATGCTACGGGCCTACGAGCAGTACTTC. As protein: CASSSMLRAYEQYF. The chain combines TRBV5-1 with TRBJ2-7; D not resolved. Germline-derived CDR1 and CDR2 are SGHRS and YFSETQ. The CDR3 sequence is 14 residues long. Trimming removed 3 bases at V and 2 bases at J, with 12 bases between.

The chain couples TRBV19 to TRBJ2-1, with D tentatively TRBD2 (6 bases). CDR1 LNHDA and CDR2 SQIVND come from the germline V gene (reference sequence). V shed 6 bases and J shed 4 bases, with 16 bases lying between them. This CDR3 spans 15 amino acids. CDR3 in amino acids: CASSNTGTPYNEQFF. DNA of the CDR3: TGTGCCAGTAGCAATACCGGGACTCCATACAATGAGCAGTTCTTC. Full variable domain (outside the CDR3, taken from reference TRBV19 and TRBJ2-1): DGGITQSPKYLFRKEGQNVTLSCEQNLNHDAMYWYRQDPGQGLRLIYYSQIVNDFQKGDIAEGYSVSREKKESFPLTVTSAQKNPTAFYLCASSNTGTPYNEQFFGPGTRLTVL.

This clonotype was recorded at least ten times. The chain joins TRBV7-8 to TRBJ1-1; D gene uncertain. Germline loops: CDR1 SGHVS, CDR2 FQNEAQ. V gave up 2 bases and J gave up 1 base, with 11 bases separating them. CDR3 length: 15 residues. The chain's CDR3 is CASSLSMYGNTEAFF. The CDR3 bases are TGTGCCAGCAGCTTATCGATGTATGGGAACACTGAAGCTTTCTTT.

CDR3 bases: TGTGCCACCAGCAGAGAGCTTCCGGGACCCTACAATGAGCAGTTCTTC. Encoded protein: CATSRELPGPYNEQFF. This rearrangement joins TRBV15 to TRBJ2-1, with D perhaps assigned TRBD1 or TRBD2 (5 bases each). Germline CDR1 and CDR2: LNHNV and YYDKDF (reference sequence). The CDR3 loop spans 16 amino acids. Trimming shortened V by 0 bases and J by 2 bases, and 11 bases separated the two germline ends.

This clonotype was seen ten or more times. The CDR3 loop reads CASSQDSERETTDTQYF. CDR3 sequence (DNA): TGTGCCAGCAGCCAAGACAGTGAGCGGGAGACCACAGATACGCAGTATTTT. This chain joins TRBV3-1 and TRBJ2-3; 8 bases line up with TRBD2. Germline CDR1 LGHDT, CDR2 YNNKEL (reference sequence). The V segment lost 0 bases and the J segment 2 bases; nucleotides outside the gene matches: 7. The CDR3 loop spans 17 amino acids.

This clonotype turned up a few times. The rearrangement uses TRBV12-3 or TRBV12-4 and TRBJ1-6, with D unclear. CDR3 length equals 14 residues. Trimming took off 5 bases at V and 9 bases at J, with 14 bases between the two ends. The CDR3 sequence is CASSLGAFRSPLHF. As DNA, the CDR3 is TGTGCCAGCAGTCTCGGAGCCTTCCGTTCACCCCTCCACTTT.

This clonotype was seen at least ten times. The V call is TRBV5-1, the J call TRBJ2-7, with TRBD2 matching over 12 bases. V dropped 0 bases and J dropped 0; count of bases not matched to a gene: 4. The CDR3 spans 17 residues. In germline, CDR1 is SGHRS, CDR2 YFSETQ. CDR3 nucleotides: TGCGCCAGCAGCTTGGCGAGGACTAGCGGGATCTCCTACGAGCAGTACTTC. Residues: CASSLARTSGISYEQYF.

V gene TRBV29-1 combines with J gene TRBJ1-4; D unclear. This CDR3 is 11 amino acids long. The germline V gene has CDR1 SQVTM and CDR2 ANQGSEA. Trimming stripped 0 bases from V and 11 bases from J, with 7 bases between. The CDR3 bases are TGCAGCGTTGAAGAGGATGTTAAACTGTTTTTT. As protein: CSVEEDVKLFF.

The CDR3 coding sequence is TGTGCCAGCACCCCGGGGGGTACGAACGATGAGCAGTTCTTC. Translating it yields CASTPGGTNDEQFF. The V and J genes are TRBV12-3 or TRBV12-4 and TRBJ2-1; 7 bases align to TRBD2. Unmatched junction bases numbered 11, after V lost 7 bases and J lost 8 bases. CDR3 length equals 14 residues.

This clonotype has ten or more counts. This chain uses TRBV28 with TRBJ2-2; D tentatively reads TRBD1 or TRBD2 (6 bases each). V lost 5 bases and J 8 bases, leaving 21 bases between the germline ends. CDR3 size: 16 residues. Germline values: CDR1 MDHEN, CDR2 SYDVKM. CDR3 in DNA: TGTGCCAGCAGTGCCCCCGGGACCGGGGGCGGGGGGGAGCTGTTTTTT. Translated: CASSAPGTGGGGELFF.

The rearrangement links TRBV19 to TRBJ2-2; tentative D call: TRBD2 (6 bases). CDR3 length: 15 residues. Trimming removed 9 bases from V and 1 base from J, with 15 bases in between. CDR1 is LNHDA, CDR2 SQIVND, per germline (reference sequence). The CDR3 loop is CASDMRRENTGELFF. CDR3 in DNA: TGTGCCAGCGACATGCGGCGGGAGAACACCGGGGAGCTGTTTTTT.

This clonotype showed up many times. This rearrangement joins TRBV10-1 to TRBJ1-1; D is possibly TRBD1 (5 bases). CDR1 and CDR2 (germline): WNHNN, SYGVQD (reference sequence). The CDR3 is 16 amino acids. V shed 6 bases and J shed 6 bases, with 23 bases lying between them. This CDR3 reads CASSHGPGTGRSEAFF. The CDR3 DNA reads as TGCGCCAGCAGCCACGGCCCCGGCACAGGTCGCTCTGAAGCTTTCTTT.

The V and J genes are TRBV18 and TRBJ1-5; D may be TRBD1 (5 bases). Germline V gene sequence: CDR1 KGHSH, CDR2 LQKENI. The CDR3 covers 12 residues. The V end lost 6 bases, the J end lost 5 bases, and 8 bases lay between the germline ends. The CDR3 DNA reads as TGTGCCAGCTCGCGAGGGGATCAGCCCCAGCATTTT. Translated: CASSRGDQPQHF.

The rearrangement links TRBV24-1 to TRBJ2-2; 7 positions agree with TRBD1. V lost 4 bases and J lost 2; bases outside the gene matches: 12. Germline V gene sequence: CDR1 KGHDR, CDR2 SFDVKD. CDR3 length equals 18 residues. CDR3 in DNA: TGTGCCACCAGTGAGCACCGCAGGGGGACAACAAACACCGGGGAGCTGTTTTTT. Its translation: CATSEHRRGTTNTGELFF.

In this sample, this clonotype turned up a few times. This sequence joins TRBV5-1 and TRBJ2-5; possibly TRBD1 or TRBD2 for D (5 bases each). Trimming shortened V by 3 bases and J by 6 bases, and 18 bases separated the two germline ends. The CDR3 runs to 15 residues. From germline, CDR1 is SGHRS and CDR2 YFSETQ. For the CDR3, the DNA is TGCGCCAGCAGCTCCGACATGGGAGTGGGGCAGACCCAGTACTTC. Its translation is CASSSDMGVGQTQYF.

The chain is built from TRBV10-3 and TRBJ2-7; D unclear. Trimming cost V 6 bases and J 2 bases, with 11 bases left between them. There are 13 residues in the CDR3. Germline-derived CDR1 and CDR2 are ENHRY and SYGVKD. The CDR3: CAIRTTDTYEQYF. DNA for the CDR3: TGTGCCATCAGGACAACAGACACCTACGAGCAGTACTTC.

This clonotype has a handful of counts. CDR3 in amino acids: CASSYRVMETQYF. In DNA form, the CDR3 reads TGTGCCAGCTCATACAGGGTAATGGAGACCCAGTACTTC. The chain has TRBV18 and TRBJ2-5; D perhaps matches TRBD1 (6 bases). The CDR3 consists of 13 residues. The V gene lost 5 bases and the J gene lost 5 bases, with 12 bases spanning the gap. Germline CDR1 reads KGHSH; CDR2 reads LQKENI.

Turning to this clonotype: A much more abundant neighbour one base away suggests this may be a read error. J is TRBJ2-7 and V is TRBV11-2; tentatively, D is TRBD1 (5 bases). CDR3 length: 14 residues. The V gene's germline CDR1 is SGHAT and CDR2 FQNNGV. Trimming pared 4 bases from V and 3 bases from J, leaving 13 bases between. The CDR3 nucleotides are TGTGCCAGCAGCTCTAGATGGGGCATCTACGAGCAGTACTTC. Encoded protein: CASSSRWGIYEQYF.

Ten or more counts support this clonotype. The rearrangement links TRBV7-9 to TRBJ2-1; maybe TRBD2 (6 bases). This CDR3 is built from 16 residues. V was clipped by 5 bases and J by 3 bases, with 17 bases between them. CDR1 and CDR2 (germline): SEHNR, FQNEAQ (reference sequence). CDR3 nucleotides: TGTGCCAGCAGCGGGGGGACGGCGCCGATCTACAATGAGCAGTTCTTC. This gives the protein CASSGGTAPIYNEQFF.

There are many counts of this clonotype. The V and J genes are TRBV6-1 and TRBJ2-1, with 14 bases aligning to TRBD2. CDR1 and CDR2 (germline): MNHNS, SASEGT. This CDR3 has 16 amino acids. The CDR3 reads CAAGRVGLAGDNEQFF. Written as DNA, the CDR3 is TGTGCAGCCGGACGGGTGGGACTAGCGGGAGACAATGAGCAGTTCTTC.